The 19 T cell receptor beta chains below were found in one sample sequenced in a study of control samples from healthy donors and cancer patients. TCRdb's copy holds only in-frame clones and misses some; the assay was immunoSEQ multiplex PCR. The sample has 130,000 or so clones, roughly 91% seen once. The sequencing input was blood. These receptors originate from a man between 35 and 55 years old in good health.

The rearrangement joins TRBV20-1 to TRBJ1-4; 7 nucleotides align to TRBD1. The CDR3 extends over 14 amino acids. V shed 3 bases and J 6 bases; nucleotides not matched to a gene: 7. Germline CDR1 DFQATT, CDR2 SNEGSKA (reference sequence). Here the CDR3 DNA reads TGCAGTGCTAGTCAGGACAGGCTTTATGAAAAACTGTTTTTT. Translation gives CSASQDRLYEKLFF.

V gene TRBV6-2 or TRBV6-3 combines with J gene TRBJ1-1; D may be TRBD1 (5 bases). There are 14 residues in the CDR3. Germline loops: CDR1 MNHEY, CDR2 SVGEGT. V lost 2 bases, J lost 5 bases, and 12 bases lay in between. The CDR3 sequence: CASSYPQDGTEAFF. The CDR3 DNA is TGTGCCAGCAGTTACCCACAGGACGGGACTGAAGCTTTCTTT.

The V gene is TRBV18, the J gene TRBJ2-4, with 8 bases matching TRBD2. This CDR3 is built from 14 residues. Germline-derived CDR1 and CDR2 are KGHSH and LQKENI. After removal of 3 bases from V and 8 bases from J, the junction contained 6 bases not matched to a gene. CDR3 in DNA: TGTGCCAGCTCACCCAGCGGGGGCGGGGACATTCAGTACTTC. It encodes CASSPSGGGDIQYF.

This chain uses TRBV7-9 with TRBJ2-2; TRBD1 is a possible D gene (5 bases). The V gene lost 5 bases and the J gene lost 3 bases, with 19 bases spanning the gap. CDR3 length equals 17 residues. Germline CDR1 is SEHNR and CDR2 is FQNEAQ (reference sequence). The CDR3 DNA reads as TGTGCCAGCAGCCAAGCCAAAACAGGCTCGGACACCGGGGAGCTGTTTTTT. Translation: CASSQAKTGSDTGELFF.

J is TRBJ1-4 and V is TRBV15; D remains unclear. Trimming cost V 2 bases and J 5 bases, with 15 bases left between them. Germline V gene data show CDR1 as LNHNV and CDR2 as YYDKDF (reference sequence). The CDR3 spans 16 residues. As DNA, the CDR3 is TGTGCCACCAGCAGATCATCGACGTGGGTAAATGAAAAACTGTTTTTT. It specifies CATSRSSTWVNEKLFF.

In this sample, this clone turned up once. The rearrangement uses TRBV29-1 and TRBJ2-7, with TRBD1 matching over 7 bases. Germline CDR1 and CDR2: SQVTM and ANQGSEA. Unmatched junction bases numbered 9, after V lost 7 bases and J lost 6 bases. This CDR3 is 12 amino acids long. CDR3 nucleotide sequence: TGCAGCGGTCGGGACAGTTTCTCCGAGCAGTACTTC. Its protein product is CSGRDSFSEQYF.

The rearrangement uses TRBV6-6 and TRBJ2-7; 9 positions agree with TRBD2. Germline V gives CDR1 MNHNY, CDR2 SVGAGI (reference sequence). V shed 0 bases, J shed 2 bases, and the junction held 5 bases outside the gene matches. There are 16 residues in the CDR3. CDR3 nucleotide sequence: TGTGCCAGCAGTTACTCATACGGCGGGGGGGCCTACGAGCAGTACTTC. Translating it yields CASSYSYGGGAYEQYF.

A single count supports this clone. The rearrangement links TRBV6-5 to TRBJ2-6; possibly TRBD1 for D (5 bases). The CDR3 loop spans 15 amino acids. Germline-derived CDR1 and CDR2 are MNHEY and SVGAGI. Trimming removed 3 bases from V and 4 bases from J, with 10 bases in between. The CDR3 sequence: CASSYGAPGANVLTF. For the CDR3, the DNA is TGTGCCAGCAGTTATGGGGCTCCCGGGGCCAACGTCCTGACTTTC.

As for this clone: A much larger clone lies a single base off, so this may be a read error. The chain recombines TRBV11-2 with TRBJ1-5, with D uncertain. Trimming pared 0 bases from V and 4 bases from J, leaving 4 bases between. The CDR3 is made up of 13 amino acids. Germline CDR1 and CDR2: SGHAT and FQNNGV. The CDR3 coding sequence is TGTGCCAGCAGCTTAGACCATAATCAGCCCCAGCATTTT. This gives the protein CASSLDHNQPQHF.

About this clone: Other DNA sequences in this sample translate to the same CDR3. V usage is TRBV12-3 or TRBV12-4 and J usage is TRBJ1-2, with D tentatively TRBD1 (5 bases). CDR3 length: 11 amino acids. Trimming took off 6 bases at V and 6 bases at J, with 8 bases between the two ends. This CDR3 is CASSLGDGYTF. The CDR3 region has the DNA TGTGCCAGCAGCCTGGGGGATGGCTACACCTTC.

The gene calls are TRBV7-6 and TRBJ1-1; D is ambiguous. The germline V gene has CDR1 SGHVS and CDR2 FNYEAQ. The CDR3 loop spans 13 amino acids. The V end was cut by 2 bases, the J end by 2 bases, with 6 bases between. CDR3 residues: CASSLQINTEAFF. Here the CDR3 DNA reads TGTGCCAGCAGCTTACAGATAAACACTGAAGCTTTCTTT.

V and J are TRBV5-6 and TRBJ2-5, with TRBD1 matching over 7 bases. The germline CDR1 and CDR2 sequences are SGHDT and YYEEEE. The CDR3 length is 14 residues. V shed 3 bases and J 3 bases; nucleotides not matched to a gene: 5. CDR3 DNA sequence: TGTGCCAGCAGCTGGGGTGGGACAGAAGAGACCCAGTACTTC. Translated, it gives CASSWGGTEETQYF.

The chain employs TRBV4-3 and TRBJ1-1; D not resolved. The CDR3 has 15 amino acids. The V end lost 2 bases, the J end lost 3 bases, and 13 bases lay between the germline ends. Germline-derived CDR1 and CDR2 are LGHNA and YSLEER. The chain's CDR3 is CASSQSPDGYTEAFF. In DNA, the CDR3 is TGCGCCAGCAGCCAATCCCCGGACGGGTACACTGAAGCTTTCTTT.

The chain carries TRBV11-3 and TRBJ1-3; D ambiguous. V dropped 0 bases and J dropped 0 bases, with 6 bases sitting between them. Germline lookup yields CDR1 SGHNT and CDR2 YENEEA. This CDR3 is 15 amino acids long. The CDR3 DNA sequence: TGTGCCAGCAGCTTAGATCCGCACTCTGGAAACACCATATATTTT. It yields the protein CASSLDPHSGNTIYF.

The chain has TRBV18 and TRBJ1-1; D may be TRBD1 (6 bases). The CDR3 covers 12 residues. V was trimmed by 3 bases and J by 10 bases, leaving 12 bases between them. Germline values: CDR1 KGHSH, CDR2 LQKENI. The CDR3 DNA follows: TGTGCCAGCTCACCGACAGGTTTTGGAGCTTTCTTT. This gives the protein CASSPTGFGAFF.

The gene calls are TRBV11-1 and TRBJ2-7; D not resolved. The CDR3 spans 11 residues. V lost 5 bases and J lost 1, with 3 bases in between. CDR1 is SGHAT, CDR2 FQDESV, per germline (reference sequence). The CDR3 region is CASSHSYEQYF. CDR3 sequence (DNA): TGTGCCAGCAGCCATTCCTACGAGCAGTACTTC.

This chain joins TRBV18 and TRBJ2-2, with D perhaps matching TRBD1 (6 bases). Between the trimmed V and J ends, which lost 2 bases and 1 base, there was a span of 8 bases. Germline V CDR1 and CDR2: KGHSH, LQKENI. The CDR3 runs 15 residues. The CDR3 spells CASSPSQGNTGELFF. In DNA form, the CDR3 reads TGTGCCAGCTCACCATCACAGGGGAACACCGGGGAGCTGTTTTTT. Drawing the rest from reference TRBV18 and TRBJ2-2, the complete variable domain is NAGVMQNPRHLVRRRGQEARLRCSPMKGHSHVYWYRQLPEEGLKFMVYLQKENIIDESGMPKERFSAEFPKEGPSILRIQQVVRGDSAAYFCASSPSQGNTGELFFGEGSRLTVL.

This clone was recorded once. V usage is TRBV19 and J usage is TRBJ1-5, with 7 bases matching TRBD1. The CDR3 consists of 15 residues. With V trimmed by 4 bases and J by 2 bases, 5 bases remained unmatched. Germline V CDR1 and CDR2: LNHDA, SQIVND (reference sequence). Written as DNA, the CDR3 is TGTGCCAGTAGTACAGACAGGGCTGGCAATCAGCCCCAGCATTTT. Protein: CASSTDRAGNQPQHF. Complete variable domain (other parts from reference TRBV19 and TRBJ1-5): DGGITQSPKYLFRKEGQNVTLSCEQNLNHDAMYWYRQDPGQGLRLIYYSQIVNDFQKGDIAEGYSVSREKKESFPLTVTSAQKNPTAFYLCASSTDRAGNQPQHFGDGTRLSIL.

This clone was recorded only once. The chain links TRBV30 to TRBJ1-1; maybe TRBD1 (6 bases). Trimming shortened V by 1 base and J by 8 bases, and 8 bases separated the two germline ends. CDR1 and CDR2 from the germline V gene are GTSNPN and SVGIG (reference sequence). This CDR3 has 11 residues. The chain's CDR3 is CAWSGTAEAFF. CDR3 nucleotide sequence: TGTGCCTGGAGTGGGACAGCCGAAGCTTTCTTT.